Sequencing of this T cell receptor beta chain was carried out in a study of tissue T cells after allogeneic stem cell transplantation. Broader study findings: Limitations included a small, clinically heterogeneous cohort and limited sampling depth. Anatomically similar tissues had similar TCR repertoires within each patient. Alloreactivity or antigen specificity of tissue TCRs was not determined; some clones might be host cells.

CDR3 size: 14 residues. Germline loops: CDR1 SNHLY, CDR2 FYNGKV (reference sequence). V shed 2 bases and J shed 1 base, with 5 bases lying between them. The time point here: mouse harvest day 7 after allogeneic transplant. Mouse grafts combined 10^7 T-cell-depleted bone marrow cells with 10^6 splenic CD5+ T cells. Tissues came from B6→BALB/c major-mismatch GVHD mice at day 7 or 14. Clones were read by immunoSEQ multiplex PCR, and TCRdb kept only the in-frame ones, dropping some. The data contain about 7,500 clones, approximately 48% of them singletons. To note about this clone: Its antigen is still unknown. Gene names and germline refer to mouse. The CDR3 extends 1 residue past the end of the read, so its final part is completed from the germline J gene.

The TCR originated in a female BALB/c mouse given C57BL/6 T cells with graft-versus-host disease after an allogeneic hematopoietic cell transplant. The gene calls are TRBV3 and TRBJ2-2; D uncertain. Sequenced sample: gut tissue. The CDR3 sequence: CASSLTLNTGQLYF. The DNA read from the CDR3 is TGTGCCAGCAGCTTAACCCTAAACACCGGGCAGCTCTAC.